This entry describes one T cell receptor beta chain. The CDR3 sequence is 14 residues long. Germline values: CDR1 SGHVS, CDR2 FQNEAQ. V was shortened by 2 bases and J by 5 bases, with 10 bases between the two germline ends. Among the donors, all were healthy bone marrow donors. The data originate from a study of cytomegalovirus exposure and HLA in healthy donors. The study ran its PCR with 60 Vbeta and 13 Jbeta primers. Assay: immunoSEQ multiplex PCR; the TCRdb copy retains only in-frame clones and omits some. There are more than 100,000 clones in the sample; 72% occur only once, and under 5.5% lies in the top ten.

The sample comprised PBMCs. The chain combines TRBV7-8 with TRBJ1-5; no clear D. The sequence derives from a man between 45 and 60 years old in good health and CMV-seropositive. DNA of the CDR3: TGTGCCAGCAGCTTATCACTCGGGTATCAGCCCCAGCATTTT. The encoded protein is CASSLSLGYQPQHF. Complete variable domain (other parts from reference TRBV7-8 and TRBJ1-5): GAGVSQSPRYKVAKRGQDVALRCDPISGHVSLFWYQQALGQGPEFLTYFQNEAQLDKSGLPSDRFFAERPEGSVSTLKIQRTQQEDSAVYLCASSLSLGYQPQHFGDGTRLSIL.